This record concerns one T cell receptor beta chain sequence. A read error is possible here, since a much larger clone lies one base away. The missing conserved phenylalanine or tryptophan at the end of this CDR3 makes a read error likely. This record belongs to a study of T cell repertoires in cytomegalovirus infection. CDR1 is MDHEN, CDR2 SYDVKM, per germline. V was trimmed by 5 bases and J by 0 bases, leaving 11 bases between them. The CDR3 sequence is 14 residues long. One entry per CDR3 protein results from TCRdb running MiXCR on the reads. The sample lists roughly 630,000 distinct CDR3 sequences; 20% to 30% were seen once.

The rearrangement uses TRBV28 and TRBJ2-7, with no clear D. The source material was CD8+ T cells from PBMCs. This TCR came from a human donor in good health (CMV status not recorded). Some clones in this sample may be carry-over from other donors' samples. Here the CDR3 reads CASSPRTVSYEQYA. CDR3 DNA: TGTGCCAGCAGTCCAAGGACGGTCTCCTACGAGCAGTACGCC.